This T cell receptor beta chain was sequenced for a study of T cells in Graves' hyperthyroidism and ophthalmopathy. This clonotype has ten or more counts. From RNA transcripts, TCR beta CDR3 regions were amplified. A first-round RT-PCR of the TCR CDR3 used the HTBI primer set. Each CDR3 protein is one row after TCRdb ran MiXCR on the multiplex PCR reads. There are about 180,000 distinct CDR3 sequences in the sample; over 15% occur only once, and around 29% lies in the top ten. There are 12 residues in the CDR3. V lost 4 bases, J lost 11 bases, and 14 bases lay in between. Per germline, CDR1 SGHVS and CDR2 FNYEAQ.

This sequence originates from a woman aged 45 to 65 with Graves' hyperthyroidism. The sequenced material came from blood. This chain connects TRBV7-6 to TRBJ1-1; no clear D. The CDR3 spells CASSSRFEEAFF. CDR3 nucleotide sequence: TGTGCCAGCAGCTCCCGCTTTGAGGAGGCTTTCTTT.